One and the same sample provided the 12 T cell receptor beta chains below, sequenced in a study of shared clonotypes between healthy human individuals. Measured with immunoSEQ multiplex PCR; TCRdb has only the in-frame clones, and not every one. The table records about 700,000 clones, about 91% of them present only once. In the naive CD8 group, cells lacked CD45RO and were positively selected for CCR7, so terminally differentiated effector memory CD45RA+ cells were left out. The sequenced sample was naive CD8+ T cells sorted from blood. The origin of the receptors is a man in his thirties or forties in good health.

The genes are TRBV6-5 and TRBJ1-1, with D unclear. Trimming left V 0 bases short and J 0 bases short, with 8 bases between. The germline CDR1 and CDR2 sequences are MNHEY and SVGAGI. There are 15 residues in the CDR3. The CDR3: CASSYSATLNTEAFF. The CDR3, as DNA: TGTGCCAGCAGTTACTCGGCTACCTTGAACACTGAAGCTTTCTTT.

The chain couples TRBV7-2 to TRBJ2-7; D is unresolved. CDR3 length: 14 amino acids. The V end lost 5 bases, the J end lost 1 base, and 12 bases lay between the germline ends. Germline V gene lookup returns CDR1 SGHTA and CDR2 FQGNSA. CDR3 region: CASSRSERSYEQYF. The CDR3 DNA follows: TGTGCCAGCAGCCGAAGCGAAAGGTCCTACGAGCAGTACTTC.

The rearrangement uses TRBV7-9 and TRBJ2-2; D might be TRBD1 (6 bases). The CDR3 has 18 amino acids. Trimming cost V 8 bases and J 0 bases, with 22 bases left between them. Germline-derived CDR1 and CDR2 are SEHNR and FQNEAQ (reference sequence). CDR3 in amino acids: CASAPPFTGRPNTGELFF. The CDR3 DNA sequence: TGTGCCAGCGCTCCCCCCTTTACAGGGCGTCCGAACACCGGGGAGCTGTTTTTT.

The chain couples TRBV10-3 to TRBJ2-1; the match to TRBD2 covers 15 bases. The germline gives CDR1 ENHRY, CDR2 SYGVKD. V lost 2 bases and J lost 11; bases outside the gene matches: 4. The CDR3 has 15 residues. CDR3 DNA sequence: TGTGCCATCAGTGAGGGACTAGCGGGAGGGCCTCAGCAGTTCTTC. The encoded protein is CAISEGLAGGPQQFF.

This clone was detected only once. The chain combines TRBV25-1 with TRBJ2-2; 8 bases fit TRBD2. CDR1 is MGHDK, CDR2 SYGVNS, per germline. The CDR3 spans 16 residues. Losses at the gene ends were 3 bases for V and 4 bases for J; bases not matched to a gene: 7. The DNA for the CDR3 is TGTGCCAGCAGTGATGGGGCGGGAGGAGCCACCGGGGAGCTGTTTTTT. This translates into CASSDGAGGATGELFF.

The chain combines TRBV15 with TRBJ2-7, with 8 bases aligning to TRBD2. J was trimmed by 0 bases and V by 6 bases; bases with no gene match: 4. CDR3 length: 14 amino acids. Per the germline V gene, CDR1 is LNHNV and CDR2 is YYDKDF (reference sequence). CDR3 coding DNA: TGTGCCACCAGTCTCGGGAGGGGCTCCTACGAGCAGTACTTC. Amino acids: CATSLGRGSYEQYF. The full variable domain, with the rest looked up from reference TRBV15 and TRBJ2-7, is DAMVIQNPRYQVTQFGKPVTLSCSQTLNHNVMYWYQQKSSQAPKLLFHYYDKDFNNEADTPDNFQSRRPNTSFCFLDIRSPGLGDTAMYLCATSLGRGSYEQYFGPGTRLTVT.

The chain joins TRBV27 to TRBJ2-3, with D perhaps given as TRBD1 or TRBD2 (5 bases each). V was shortened by 6 bases and J by 5 bases, with 21 bases between the two germline ends. This CDR3 spans 16 amino acids. In germline, CDR1 is MNHEY, CDR2 SMNVEV (reference sequence). CDR3 amino acids: CASSWIGTQIVDTQYF. The CDR3 DNA reads TGTGCCAGCAGCTGGATTGGGACCCAAATAGTAGATACGCAGTATTTT.

The V gene is TRBV5-8, the J gene TRBJ2-5; the D is unclear. Germline V gene sequence: CDR1 SGHTS, CDR2 YDEGEE. Trimming cost V 1 base and J 4 bases, with 8 bases left between them. This CDR3 contains 13 residues. The CDR3 is CASSLFDSETQYF. The CDR3 DNA is TGTGCCAGCAGCTTGTTCGATTCAGAGACCCAGTACTTC. The full variable domain, completed using reference TRBV5-8 and TRBJ2-5, is EAGVTQSPTHLIKTRGQQATLRCSPISGHTSVYWYQQALGLGLQFLLWYDEGEERNRGNFPPRFSGRQFPNYSSELNVNALELEDSALYLCASSLFDSETQYFGPGTRLLVL.

This rearrangement joins TRBV9 to TRBJ2-3; a possible D gene is TRBD2 (6 bases). Trimming removed 2 bases at V and 0 bases at J, with 10 bases between. CDR3 length: 15 residues. Germline V gives CDR1 SGDLS, CDR2 YYNGEE. CDR3 sequence: CASSVRGFSTDTQYF. The CDR3 DNA follows: TGTGCCAGCAGCGTTCGGGGGTTTAGCACAGATACGCAGTATTTT. Full variable domain (rest looked up from reference TRBV9 and TRBJ2-3): DSGVTQTPKHLITATGQRVTLRCSPRSGDLSVYWYQQSLDQGLQFLIQYYNGEERAKGNILERFSAQQFPDLHSELNLSSLELGDSALYFCASSVRGFSTDTQYFGPGTRLTVL.

V usage is TRBV4-3 and J usage is TRBJ1-2; possibly TRBD1 for D (5 bases). Germline CDR1 reads LGHNA; CDR2 reads YSLEER. This CDR3 comprises 11 residues. Trimming took off 5 bases at V and 10 bases at J, with 11 bases between the two ends. CDR3 region: CASSLRQNYTF. The CDR3 nucleotides are TGCGCCAGCAGCTTACGACAGAACTACACCTTC.

The J gene is TRBJ2-7, the V gene TRBV4-3, with TRBD2 matching 12 bases. The CDR3 sequence is 15 residues long. Per the germline V gene, CDR1 is LGHNA and CDR2 is YSLEER. The V gene end was trimmed by 3 bases and the J gene end by 4 bases; junction bases not matched to a gene: 4. The CDR3 spells CASSHGLAGPYEQYF. DNA for the CDR3: TGCGCCAGCAGCCACGGACTAGCGGGACCTTACGAGCAGTACTTC.

This chain uses TRBV7-9 with TRBJ1-4, with 9 bases matching TRBD1. CDR3 size: 16 residues. Germline V gene data show CDR1 as SEHNR and CDR2 as FQNEAQ (reference sequence). V gave up 4 bases and J gave up 8 bases; unmatched junction bases: 11. The CDR3 DNA is TGTGCCAGCAGCTCGAGCCGGGACAGGGCTTTGGAAAAACTGTTTTTT. Translating gives CASSSSRDRALEKLFF.